What follows is one T cell receptor (beta chain) and its context. Its cognate antigen is unknown. Sequenced by immunoSEQ multiplex PCR; TCRdb stores in-frame clones only, minus some. There are tens of thousands of clones in the sample; 65% to 90% occur only once, and roughly a sixth lies in the top ten. This CDR3 is 17 amino acids long. V was pared by 4 bases and J by 0 bases, with 9 bases of the junction left unmatched. Germline V gene lookup returns CDR1 SGHNT and CDR2 YYREEE (reference sequence). The sample belongs to a study of OX40 agonist ivuxolimab in advanced cancers. Study outcomes and limitations: At 0.1 to 3.0 mg/kg, clonal expansion of CD4+ and CD8+ blood T cells had occurred by week 6.

The V call is TRBV5-4, the J call TRBJ1-2; 10 nucleotides match TRBD1. The sample here was CD4+ or CD8+ T cells sorted from blood, taken in a trial of the OX40 agonist ivuxolimab. The receptor was derived from an adult with an advanced solid tumor such as melanoma, head and neck, liver or kidney cancer. CDR3 nucleotide sequence: TGTGCCAGCAGCCCTCGGGACAGGGGAACCACTAACTATGGCTACACCTTC. Amino acid sequence: CASSPRDRGTTNYGYTF.